This T cell receptor (beta chain) appears in the sequencing data of a study of OX40 agonist ivuxolimab in advanced cancers. Overall study context: Three patients showed partial responses: one hepatocellular carcinoma and two cutaneous melanoma cases.

J gave up 1 base and V 3 bases, and 4 bases lay outside the gene matches. The CDR3 extends over 17 amino acids. From germline, CDR1 is SGDLS and CDR2 YYNGEE. Method: immunoSEQ multiplex PCR; TCRdb's copy keeps in-frame clones and lacks some. This sample has about 120,000 clones, with around 91% found just once. The rearrangement joins TRBV9 to TRBJ2-1; 13 bases align to TRBD2. The sequence came from an adult with an advanced solid tumor such as melanoma, head and neck, liver or kidney cancer. Material: CD4+ or CD8+ T cells sorted from blood, obtained in a trial of the OX40 agonist ivuxolimab. In DNA, the CDR3 is TGTGCCAGCAGCGGTGGACTAGCGGGGGCATCCTACAATGAGCAGTTCTTC. Translating it yields CASSGGLAGASYNEQFF.